This entry lists 15 T cell receptor beta chains sequenced from one sample in a study of CD8 T cells in Susac syndrome (dated by TCRdb to the late 2010s). Libraries were built with the immunoSEQ multiplex PCR assay. RNA was extracted using the RNeasy kit, and roughly 0.45 to 1 ug of the RNA was reverse transcribed with random hexamers. TCRdb redid the processing of the public reads, applying fastp at Q25 and MiXCR, and retained in-frame beta chains. Every distinct CDR3 protein forms one entry, paired with its most common genes and DNA. The sample table contains around 150,000 distinct CDR3 sequences; only one count was recorded for about 93% of them. Of the sample, about 0.25% falls within the top ten clones. Sequenced input: CD8+ T cells from PBMCs. The receptor source for this set is a human donor in good health.

The V call is TRBV15, the J call TRBJ2-5; D is perhaps TRBD1 or TRBD2 (5 bases each). Between the trimmed V and J ends, which lost 3 bases and 11 bases, there was a span of 13 bases. The CDR3 runs 12 residues. Germline V CDR1 and CDR2: LNHNV, YYDKDF (reference sequence). The CDR3 region has the DNA TGTGCCACCAGCAGGACAGCGGATTTGCAGTACTTC. Translating gives CATSRTADLQYF.

The genes are TRBV9 and TRBJ1-1; TRBD1 is a possible D gene (5 bases). There are 14 residues in the CDR3. V dropped 2 bases and J dropped 3 bases, with 11 bases sitting between them. Germline loops: CDR1 SGDLS, CDR2 YYNGEE. CDR3 sequence reads: CASSVSGLHTEAFF. In DNA, the CDR3 is TGTGCCAGCAGCGTTTCAGGGTTGCACACTGAAGCTTTCTTT. The entire variable domain, with the rest obtained from reference TRBV9 and TRBJ1-1, is as follows: DSGVTQTPKHLITATGQRVTLRCSPRSGDLSVYWYQQSLDQGLQFLIQYYNGEERAKGNILERFSAQQFPDLHSELNLSSLELGDSALYFCASSVSGLHTEAFFGQGTRLTVV.

The J gene is TRBJ2-5, the V gene TRBV12-3 or TRBV12-4; 13 nucleotides align to TRBD2. V lost 7 bases and J lost 5; bases outside the gene matches: 19. The CDR3 loop spans 19 amino acids. The CDR3 bases are TGTGCCAGCACCGGGCCAGGACTAGCGGGAGCAACACCGCGGGAGACCCAGTACTTC. Amino acid sequence: CASTGPGLAGATPRETQYF.

The gene calls are TRBV27 and TRBJ2-1; 7 positions match TRBD1. CDR1 is MNHEY, CDR2 SMNVEV, per germline (reference sequence). J gave up 5 bases and V 3 bases, and 4 bases lay outside the gene matches. This CDR3 spans 14 amino acids. The CDR3 coding sequence is TGTGCCAGCAGTTTGACAGGGCCTAACAATGAGCAGTTCTTC. Its translation: CASSLTGPNNEQFF.

This clonotype has only a few counts. The V gene is TRBV28, the J gene TRBJ2-7, with D unclear. The germline V and J ends were trimmed by 2 bases and 7 bases, with 12 bases remaining between them. The CDR3 has 13 residues. Germline assignment: CDR1 MDHEN and CDR2 SYDVKM. The CDR3 loop is CASSLAAGGEQYF. The CDR3 DNA reads TGTGCCAGCAGTTTAGCGGCCGGTGGAGAGCAGTACTTC. The full variable domain, completed using reference TRBV28 and TRBJ2-7, is DVKVTQSSRYLVKRTGEKVFLECVQDMDHENMFWYRQDPGLGLRLIYFSYDVKMKEKGDIPEGYSVSREKKERFSLILESASTNQTSMYLCASSLAAGGEQYFGPGTRLTVT.

This CDR3 reads CASSLTGASTEAFF. The CDR3 nucleotides are TGTGCCAGCAGTTTAACGGGGGCTAGCACTGAAGCTTTCTTT. The chain recombines TRBV27 with TRBJ1-1; D is perhaps TRBD1 (6 bases). There are 14 residues in the CDR3. CDR1 is MNHEY, CDR2 SMNVEV, per germline (reference sequence). Trimming left V 2 bases short and J 4 bases short, with 11 bases between.

The chain links TRBV12-3 or TRBV12-4 to TRBJ2-7, with D possibly matching TRBD2 (6 bases). Trimming removed 7 bases at V and 9 bases at J, with 25 bases between. The CDR3 is 15 residues long. The CDR3 is CASTLNLGPLEGQYF. CDR3 sequence (DNA): TGTGCCAGCACCCTCAATCTGGGGCCCCTGGAGGGGCAGTACTTC.

V is TRBV6-6 and J is TRBJ1-1; D might be TRBD1 (6 bases). V was cut by 6 bases and J by 4 bases, with 15 bases left in between. This CDR3 is built from 14 residues. Germline values: CDR1 MNHNY, CDR2 SVGAGI (reference sequence). CDR3 nucleotides: TGTGCCAGCAGCGAAACCGGGGGCTCCACTGAAGCTTTCTTT. Translated: CASSETGGSTEAFF.

The CDR3 reads CAGQEQETQYF. As DNA, the CDR3 is TGTGCCGGACAGGAGCAAGAGACCCAGTACTTC. The chain employs TRBV28 and TRBJ2-5; TRBD1 matches 7 bases. There are 11 residues in the CDR3. V trimming: 11 bases; J trimming: 2 bases; junction bases outside the gene matches: 2. Germline V lookup: CDR1 MDHEN, CDR2 SYDVKM.

J is TRBJ1-4 and V is TRBV7-8, with D unresolved. The CDR3 runs 12 residues. The germline V and J ends were trimmed by 5 bases and 8 bases, with 9 bases remaining between them. The V gene's germline CDR1 is SGHVS and CDR2 FQNEAQ. CDR3 region: CASSRVAEKLFF. CDR3 DNA sequence: TGTGCCAGCAGCCGGGTAGCCGAAAAACTGTTTTTT.

This clonotype appeared once. V and J are TRBV29-1 and TRBJ1-2, with D hard to call. The CDR3 is 15 residues long. The germline gives CDR1 SQVTM, CDR2 ANQGSEA. The V end lost 3 bases, the J end lost 1 base, and 15 bases lay between the germline ends. The CDR3 loop is CSVEFGPDFNYGYTF. The CDR3 coding sequence is TGCAGCGTTGAGTTCGGCCCGGACTTTAACTATGGCTACACCTTC. The full variable domain, its missing parts supplied by reference TRBV29-1 and TRBJ1-2, is SAVISQKPSRDICQRGTSLTIQCQVDSQVTMMFWYRQQPGQSLTLIATANQGSEATYESGFVIDKFPISRPNLTFSTLTVSNMSPEDSSIYLCSVEFGPDFNYGYTFGSGTRLTVV.

V gene TRBV6-2 or TRBV6-3 combines with J gene TRBJ2-1, with 12 bases lining up with TRBD1. V lost 8 bases to trimming and J lost 8 bases; unmatched junction nucleotides: 1. The CDR3 totals 12 residues. The germline V gene encodes CDR1 MNHEY and CDR2 SVGEGT. CDR3 in DNA: TGTGCCAGCGGGACAGGGGGCGATGAGCAGTTCTTC. Its protein product is CASGTGGDEQFF.

The genes are TRBV18 and TRBJ2-4, with D unresolved. Trimming removed 2 bases from V and 1 base from J, with 9 bases in between. Germline values: CDR1 KGHSH, CDR2 LQKENI. The length of the CDR3 is 15 residues. The CDR3 nucleotides are TGTGCCAGCTCACCAGGGGTCGGGGCCAAAAACATTCAGTACTTC. It specifies CASSPGVGAKNIQYF.

The J gene is TRBJ2-7, the V gene TRBV2, with 8 bases lining up with TRBD1. V shed 4 bases, J shed 2 bases, and the junction held 7 bases outside the gene matches. The CDR3 runs to 15 residues. In germline, CDR1 is SNHLY, CDR2 FYNNEI. CDR3 sequence (DNA): TGTGCCAGCAGTGGAGGACAGGGCGGAACCTACGAGCAGTACTTC. It encodes CASSGGQGGTYEQYF.

This chain links TRBV20-1 with TRBJ2-7; D possibly corresponds to TRBD1 (6 bases). The germline gives CDR1 DFQATT, CDR2 SNEGSKA (reference sequence). V was cut by 0 bases and J by 3 bases, with 15 bases left in between. The CDR3 contains 15 residues. CDR3 sequence: CSARDLTGSLYEQYF. For the CDR3, the DNA is TGCAGTGCTAGAGATCTGACAGGATCACTCTACGAGCAGTACTTC.